These 8 T cell receptor beta chains share one sample of origin, sequenced in a study of blood T cell repertoires in COVID-19. Assay: immunoSEQ multiplex PCR; the TCRdb copy retains only in-frame clones and omits some. Of 150,000 or so clones in the sample, 76% were seen once. Sequencing used peripheral blood. The receptors stem from a woman of 80 years or more with active or convalescent COVID-19.

This clone has a single count. This chain connects TRBV21-1 to TRBJ2-6; TRBD2 is the table's D call and was not checked against the DNA. TRBV21-1 is a pseudogene. The CDR3 has 21 residues. CDR3 bases: TGTGCCAGCAGCAAAGAGAAGGTTAGAGGGCCAGAAAACTCTGGGGCCAACGTCCTGACTTTC. The encoded protein is CASSKEKVRGPENSGANVLTF.

J is TRBJ1-3 and V is TRBV19; D unclear. The germline V and J ends were trimmed by 7 bases and 4 bases, with 17 bases remaining between them. Germline V gene lookup returns CDR1 LNHDA and CDR2 SQIVND (reference sequence). CDR3 length: 15 amino acids. CDR3: CASNPPLGVGNTIYF. CDR3 DNA: TGTGCCAGTAACCCCCCACTCGGGGTCGGAAACACCATATATTTT.

CDR3 in DNA: TGTGCCAGCAGTTCCGCGTGGGCTTCTAACTATGGCTACACCTTC. Its protein product is CASSSAWASNYGYTF. The chain is built from TRBV27 and TRBJ1-2; D uncertain. The germline V and J ends were trimmed by 4 bases and 0 bases, with 12 bases remaining between them. The CDR3 spans 15 residues. From germline, CDR1 is MNHEY and CDR2 SMNVEV (reference sequence).

This chain uses TRBV7-4 with TRBJ1-2; D is undetermined. With 7 bases removed from V and 6 bases from J, the gap between germline ends came to 15 bases. The CDR3 consists of 13 residues. The germline CDR1 and CDR2 sequences are SGHVT and SQSDAQ. CDR3 sequence reads: CASIPGWRDGYTF. The CDR3 DNA follows: TGTGCCAGCATCCCCGGGTGGAGAGATGGCTACACCTTC.

This clone appeared a few times. This chain connects TRBV5-1 to TRBJ2-7; 7 bases are shared with TRBD1. The CDR3 loop spans 15 amino acids. The germline V gene encodes CDR1 SGHRS and CDR2 YFSETQ. Losses at the gene ends were 0 bases for V and 7 bases for J; bases not matched to a gene: 10. CDR3 residues: CASSLVWQGDREQYF. The CDR3 nucleotides are TGCGCCAGCAGCTTGGTTTGGCAGGGGGACCGGGAGCAGTACTTC.

J is TRBJ1-1 and V is TRBV7-8; D unresolved. V was clipped by 4 bases and J by 11 bases, with 11 bases between them. Looked up from germline, CDR1 is SGHVS and CDR2 is FQNEAQ. This CDR3 has 11 amino acids. In DNA, the CDR3 is TGTGCCAGCAGCTCGCGGGGTTGGGCTTTCTTT. Amino acid sequence: CASSSRGWAFF.

This chain connects TRBV3-1 (or the pseudogene TRBV3-2) to TRBJ1-2; TRBD1 matches 8 bases. This CDR3 is 15 amino acids long. V dropped 1 base and J dropped 3; count of bases not matched to a gene: 4. Germline values: CDR1 LGHDT, CDR2 YNNKEL (reference sequence). CDR3 sequence reads: CASSQGGQAYYGYTF. The CDR3 nucleotides read TGTGCCAGCAGCCAAGGGGGACAGGCTTACTATGGCTACACCTTC.

The J gene is TRBJ1-4, the V gene TRBV27; D possibly corresponds to TRBD1 (5 bases). The length of the CDR3 is 14 residues. Between the trimmed V and J ends, which lost 8 bases and 6 bases, there was a span of 16 bases. Germline V gene sequence: CDR1 MNHEY, CDR2 SMNVEV (reference sequence). The CDR3 is CASGSGRVYEKLFF. The CDR3 nucleotides read TGTGCCAGCGGATCTGGCAGGGTCTATGAAAAACTGTTTTTT.